This T cell receptor (beta chain) originates from a study of neoadjuvant anti-PD-1 for oral cavity cancer. Whole-study context: Non-progressing patients received a fourth nivolumab dose near day 43, then surgery on days 50-56.

Tumor libraries mostly used about 5.1 ug genomic DNA, two replicates each. This table comes from immunoSEQ multiplex PCR, and its TCRdb copy is limited to in-frame clones, with some not included. The sample records more than 30,000 clones, over 30% being singletons. CDR1 is SGHVS and CDR2 is FQNEAQ in the germline V gene. CDR3 length: 16 residues. The ends lost 1 base at V and 6 bases at J; junction bases unmatched: 11. This clone was seen a few times. Antigen unknown. The time point here: after neoadjuvant nivolumab, at surgical resection. The patients had HPV-negative, locally advanced oral cavity squamous cell carcinoma. Study outcomes and limitations: TCR analyses covered only three patients per response group.

J is TRBJ2-7 and V is TRBV7-8; 8 bases map to TRBD1. This clonotype was obtained from a person aged 35 to 85 with oral cavity squamous cell carcinoma. The sequences come from tumor tissue, collected after nivolumab (anti-PD-1) treatment. CDR3 in amino acids: CASSLVEGTGFFEQYF. The CDR3, as DNA: TGTGCCAGCAGCTTAGTCGAGGGGACAGGATTTTTCGAGCAGTACTTC. Drawing the rest from reference TRBV7-8 and TRBJ2-7, the complete variable domain is GAGVSQSPRYKVAKRGQDVALRCDPISGHVSLFWYQQALGQGPEFLTYFQNEAQLDKSGLPSDRFFAERPEGSVSTLKIQRTQQEDSAVYLCASSLVEGTGFFEQYFGPGTRLTVT.